This T cell receptor (beta chain) was recorded in a study of cytomegalovirus exposure and HLA in healthy donors. Regarding the study as a whole: The authors enumerated around 150 TCR beta chains as linked to cytomegalovirus.

Measured with immunoSEQ multiplex PCR; TCRdb has only the in-frame clones, and not every one. This table has roughly 330,000 clones, around 87% appearing once. From germline, CDR1 is MNHNS and CDR2 SASEGT. Trimming removed 6 bases from V and 5 bases from J; junction bases left unmatched: 6. There are 13 residues in the CDR3. About this clone itself: The antigen is not known.

This rearrangement joins TRBV6-1 to TRBJ2-7; 8 bases are a match to TRBD1. The sequence came from a woman aged 30 to 39 in good health and CMV-seropositive. Sample: PBMCs. The CDR3 protein is CASRSDRDNEQYF. CDR3 nucleotides: TGTGCCAGCAGGTCGGACAGGGACAACGAGCAGTACTTC.